This T cell receptor beta chain was identified in a study of regulatory T cells in long-lasting Graves disease. Construction of TCR beta libraries relied on iRepertoire HTBI primers and on Arm-PCR targeting CDR3 regions. TCRdb independently ran MiXCR on the multiplex PCR reads; one entry per CDR3 protein. Of some 450,000 distinct CDR3 sequences detected, 16% appear once; the ten largest clones hold around 10%. The germline V and J ends were trimmed by 0 bases and 1 base, with 10 bases remaining between them. This CDR3 region has 15 residues. The germline V gene has CDR1 SGHRS and CDR2 YFSETQ. Time point noted: newly diagnosed GD, antithyroid drugs for less than 3 months. The TCR library used RNA extracted from PBMCs. A further study also used this sample, focusing on T cells in Graves' hyperthyroidism and ophthalmopathy.

This chain connects TRBV5-1 to TRBJ1-2, with a tentative D call TRBD1 (6 bases). This receptor was obtained from a young woman with Graves disease. Material: peripheral blood mononuclear cells (PBMCs), obtained at new diagnosis, from a patient treated with antithyroid drugs. CDR3 nucleotide sequence: TGCGCCAGCAGCTTGGCGTCAGGGGATAACTATGGCTACACCTTC. The encoded protein is CASSLASGDNYGYTF.